This T cell receptor (beta chain) was identified in a study of shared clonotypes between healthy human individuals. Cells designated naive CD8 were CD45RO-negative and were positively selected for CCR7, with terminally differentiated effector memory CD45RA+ cells excluded. Donors included only healthy HIV-negative adults lacking recent acute infections or vaccinations. Deep-level running was used for the assay. TCRdb's copy holds only in-frame clones and misses some; the assay was immunoSEQ multiplex PCR. The sample comprises some 1,900,000 clones, approximately 95% of which are singletons, and 0.95% to 1.5% rests with the top ten. Germline V gives CDR1 MNHEY, CDR2 SMNVEV (reference sequence). The CDR3 totals 15 residues. The V and J ends lost 5 bases and 4 bases respectively, with 16 bases between them.

This rearrangement joins TRBV27 to TRBJ2-3; D tentatively fits TRBD1 or TRBD2 (5 bases each). Sequenced: naive CD8+ T cells sorted from blood. The receptor was derived from a young man in good health. The CDR3 DNA follows: TGTGCCAGCAGTCCGGTGGGGACGACCGCAGATACGCAGTATTTT. Protein product: CASSPVGTTADTQYF.